One and the same sample provided the 29 T cell receptor beta chains below, sequenced in a study of T cells in Graves' hyperthyroidism and ophthalmopathy. Amplification of TCR beta CDR3 regions used RNA as the template. First-round RT-PCR with HTBI primers amplified the TCR CDR3 region. TCRdb ran MiXCR on the multiplex PCR reads and lists one entry per CDR3 protein. The table lists around 570,000 distinct CDR3 sequences, 20% of them singletons. The sample was blood. The origin of the receptors is a man aged 35 to 55 with Graves' ophthalmopathy.

The genes are TRBV5-1 and TRBJ2-5; 9 nucleotides align to TRBD1. This CDR3 contains 14 residues. V lost 3 bases, J lost 2 bases, and 2 bases stayed unmatched. Germline CDR1 is SGHRS and CDR2 is YFSETQ. The CDR3 loop reads CASSWDRAQETQYF. CDR3 in DNA: TGCGCCAGCAGCTGGGACAGGGCTCAAGAGACCCAGTACTTC.

The sample holds many counts of this clonotype. This rearrangement joins TRBV18 to TRBJ1-6, with D perhaps matching TRBD1 (6 bases). Trimming removed 2 bases from V and 10 bases from J, with 15 bases in between. This CDR3 contains 15 residues. The germline CDR1 and CDR2 sequences are KGHSH and LQKENI. The CDR3 nucleotides are TGTGCCAGCTCACCAAGGGGGGGGCCGGGCTCACCCCTCCACTTT. Protein product: CASSPRGGPGSPLHF. The full variable domain, with the rest looked up from reference TRBV18 and TRBJ1-6, is NAGVMQNPRHLVRRRGQEARLRCSPMKGHSHVYWYRQLPEEGLKFMVYLQKENIIDESGMPKERFSAEFPKEGPSILRIQQVVRGDSAAYFCASSPRGGPGSPLHFGNGTRLTVT.

The CDR3 nucleotides are TGTGCCTGGAGCGGCAGGGGCCGGACTAGCGGGGCCGCTAGCACAGATACGCAGTATTTT. Protein: CAWSGRGRTSGAASTDTQYF. The J gene is TRBJ2-3, the V gene TRBV30, with TRBD2 matching over 12 bases. The CDR3 runs 20 residues. The trim removed 3 bases at V and 0 bases at J, leaving 16 bases unmatched. In germline, CDR1 is GTSNPN, CDR2 SVGIG (reference sequence).

Points on this clonotype: It may be a read error: a sequence one base away is much more abundant. The V gene is TRBV28, the J gene TRBJ2-7; D is unclear. V lost 10 bases, J lost 2 bases, and 18 bases lay in between. The germline gives CDR1 MDHEN, CDR2 SYDVKM. The CDR3 totals 14 residues. The CDR3 nucleotides read TGTGCCACCCTCCCCCCCAGAACAACCTACGAGCAGTACTTC. Translation gives CATLPPRTTYEQYF.

This clonotype was seen only a few times. The V call is TRBV5-1, the J call TRBJ1-1; unclear D gene. CDR1 SGHRS and CDR2 YFSETQ come from the germline V gene. The CDR3 covers 14 residues. V was pared by 1 base and J by 5 bases, with 12 bases between. CDR3 DNA: TGCGCCAGCAGCTTGAACCCGGAGAGGACTGAAGCTTTCTTT. Translation gives CASSLNPERTEAFF.

The genes are TRBV29-1 and TRBJ1-1; D uncertain. The CDR3 has 13 residues. V was shortened by 8 bases and J by 5 bases, with 18 bases between the two germline ends. The germline gives CDR1 SQVTM, CDR2 ANQGSEA. In DNA, the CDR3 is TGCAGCCTCCGTAGGGTCGGTCGTACTGAAGCTTTCTTT. Protein sequence: CSLRRVGRTEAFF.

This clonotype appeared many times. The rearrangement uses TRBV30 and TRBJ1-5; D gene uncertain. There are 13 residues in the CDR3. V lost 0 bases and J 4 bases, leaving 7 bases between the germline ends. Germline V gene data show CDR1 as GTSNPN and CDR2 as SVGIG (reference sequence). In nucleotides, the CDR3 is TGTGCCTGGAGTGTACCCCCAAATCAGCCCCAGCATTTT. It specifies CAWSVPPNQPQHF.

In its sample, this clonotype was seen a few times. The V and J genes are TRBV7-8 and TRBJ2-6; D remains ambiguous. The CDR3 runs to 15 residues. Trimming cost V 7 bases and J 1 base, with 11 bases left between them. Per germline, CDR1 SGHVS and CDR2 FQNEAQ. The CDR3 region has the DNA TGTGCCAGCATCGTTTTTATTTCTGGGGCCAACGTCCTGACTTTC. This encodes CASIVFISGANVLTF.

This clonotype was seen more than once but under ten times. V and J are TRBV6-2 or TRBV6-3 and TRBJ2-7, with D unclear. There are 12 residues in the CDR3. Germline assignment: CDR1 MNHEY and CDR2 SVGEGT. Trimming removed 6 bases from V and 4 bases from J, with 10 bases in between. CDR3 sequence: CASRADIYEQYF. CDR3 nucleotide sequence: TGTGCCAGCAGGGCCGACATTTACGAGCAGTACTTC.

This clonotype was detected many times. V usage is TRBV3-1 and J usage is TRBJ1-2; D is perhaps TRBD1 (5 bases). Trimming left V 2 bases short and J 6 bases short, with 19 bases between. This CDR3 has 16 residues. CDR1 and CDR2 from the germline V gene are LGHDT and YNNKEL (reference sequence). The CDR3 nucleotides are TGTGCCAGCAGCCAAAGCCCATGGGGCCTACAGGATGGCTACACCTTC. Translating gives CASSQSPWGLQDGYTF.

This clonotype was counted at least ten times. J is TRBJ2-7 and V is TRBV6-1; the D is unclear. The germline V gene encodes CDR1 MNHNS and CDR2 SASEGT. There are 15 residues in the CDR3. V shed 8 bases and J shed 1 base, with 18 bases lying between them. CDR3: CASRKNRVSSYEQYF. The CDR3 DNA is TGTGCCAGCCGAAAGAACCGGGTTTCATCCTACGAGCAGTACTTC.

The V call is TRBV13, the J call TRBJ2-5; D call uncertain. V gave up 0 bases and J gave up 7 bases, with 9 bases separating them. Germline V CDR1 and CDR2: PRHDT, FYEKMQ (reference sequence). The CDR3 length is 13 residues. This CDR3 reads CASSLGPDGTQYF. CDR3 nucleotide sequence: TGTGCCAGCAGCTTAGGGCCGGACGGGACCCAGTACTTC.

This clonotype was counted a few times. The V and J genes are TRBV5-1 and TRBJ2-5, with 9 bases aligning to TRBD1. V shed 7 bases, J shed 1 base, and the junction held 8 bases outside the gene matches. Germline CDR1 and CDR2: SGHRS and YFSETQ. The CDR3 is made up of 15 amino acids. The CDR3 nucleotides read TGCGCCAGCGGCCGGACAGGGGAAGGCCAAGAGACCCAGTACTTC. Protein: CASGRTGEGQETQYF.

V and J are TRBV14 and TRBJ2-2; 7 bases fit TRBD1. Germline loops: CDR1 SGHDN, CDR2 FVKESK. With V trimmed by 4 bases and J by 4 bases, 9 bases remained unmatched. CDR3 length: 16 amino acids. The CDR3 DNA is TGTGCCAGCAGCCCAAGGGGGCTATGGGGCACCGGGGAGCTGTTTTTT. Translating gives CASSPRGLWGTGELFF.

The sample holds many counts of this clonotype. The rearrangement links TRBV18 to TRBJ1-1; D is undetermined. CDR1 is KGHSH, CDR2 LQKENI, per germline. V lost 0 bases to trimming and J lost 10 bases, with 15 bases between them. The CDR3 covers 14 residues. CDR3 sequence reads: CASSPPERAGLAFF. CDR3 sequence (DNA): TGTGCCAGCTCACCACCGGAAAGGGCGGGTCTAGCTTTCTTT.

In its sample, this clonotype was seen many times. The chain carries TRBV12-3 or TRBV12-4 and TRBJ2-7; no clear D gene. The CDR3 is 13 residues long. The V and J ends lost 1 base and 3 bases respectively, with 7 bases between them. CDR3 bases: TGTGCCAGCAGTTTAGTCCAGGACTACGAGCAGTACTTC. Its protein is CASSLVQDYEQYF.

The rearrangement uses TRBV30 and TRBJ2-6; possible D gene TRBD1, 6 bases. The CDR3 runs 15 residues. Trimming left V 2 bases short and J 4 bases short, with 12 bases between. Per the germline V gene, CDR1 is GTSNPN and CDR2 is SVGIG (reference sequence). Here the CDR3 reads CAWSRRGSGANVLTF. The CDR3 DNA reads as TGTGCCTGGAGTCGTAGGGGGTCGGGGGCCAACGTCCTGACTTTC.

The chain links TRBV20-1 to TRBJ2-2; 10 nucleotides match TRBD2. CDR3 size: 16 residues. The V gene end was trimmed by 1 base and the J gene end by 7 bases; junction bases not matched to a gene: 9. CDR1 is DFQATT, CDR2 SNEGSKA, per germline (reference sequence). The CDR3 is CSARGTSGISIGELFF. The DNA of the CDR3 is TGCAGTGCTAGAGGAACTAGCGGGATAAGTATCGGGGAGCTGTTTTTT.

The chain joins TRBV7-2 to TRBJ2-7, with a weak D call TRBD2 (6 bases). Germline lookup yields CDR1 SGHTA and CDR2 FQGNSA. The CDR3 totals 13 residues. The V end was cut by 1 base, the J end by 4 bases, with 8 bases between. DNA for the CDR3: TGTGCCAGCAGCTTAGGCGGGATGTACGAGCAGTACTTC. Translated: CASSLGGMYEQYF.

Points on this clonotype: In this CDR3 the conserved last residue, phenylalanine or tryptophan, is missing, so a read error is likely. The genes are TRBV24-1 and TRBJ1-2, with TRBD1 identical over 8 bases. J lost 4 bases, V lost 4 bases, and 1 base had no gene match. CDR1 is KGHDR, CDR2 SFDVKD, per germline. This CDR3 is built from 13 residues. The CDR3 DNA reads as TGTGCCACCAGTGACCAGGGGGCCTATGGCTACACCCTC. It specifies CATSDQGAYGYTL.

The genes are TRBV7-2 and TRBJ2-1; 8 positions match TRBD2. This CDR3 is 16 amino acids long. Trimming at V came to 5 bases and at J to 8 bases, leaving 14 bases not matched to a gene. CDR1 and CDR2 from the germline V gene are SGHTA and FQGNSA. This chain's CDR3 is CASSPRGGEGQDEQFF. For the CDR3, the DNA is TGTGCCAGCAGCCCCCGGGGGGGGGAGGGCCAAGATGAGCAGTTCTTC.

The gene calls are TRBV29-1 and TRBJ1-1; 7 nucleotides align to TRBD1. CDR1 is SQVTM, CDR2 ANQGSEA, per germline. Losses at the gene ends were 6 bases for V and 2 bases for J; bases not matched to a gene: 3. This CDR3 spans 12 amino acids. The CDR3 spells CSVQGFNTEAFF. CDR3 nucleotide sequence: TGCAGCGTACAGGGGTTTAACACTGAAGCTTTCTTT.

This clonotype was picked up a small number of times. The gene calls are TRBV7-2 and TRBJ1-4; D remains unclear. The germline gives CDR1 SGHTA, CDR2 FQGNSA. CDR3 length: 14 residues. V lost 5 bases, J lost 7 bases, and 14 bases lay in between. The CDR3 reads CASSQDGVGEKLFF. The CDR3 DNA reads as TGTGCCAGCAGCCAAGACGGGGTGGGTGAAAAACTGTTTTTT.

V usage is TRBV20-1 and J usage is TRBJ2-1; D unclear. The ends were cut back, 7 bases at V and 0 bases at J, with 13 bases in the middle. Germline-derived CDR1 and CDR2 are DFQATT and SNEGSKA (reference sequence). The CDR3 runs to 14 residues. As DNA, the CDR3 is TGCAGTGGTTCGGCCATAGGCTCCTACAATGAGCAGTTCTTC. The encoded protein is CSGSAIGSYNEQFF.

This clonotype was counted between two and nine times. The V gene is TRBV7-2, the J gene TRBJ2-6; D remains ambiguous. CDR3 size: 17 residues. Germline V gene data show CDR1 as SGHTA and CDR2 as FQGNSA. V lost 2 bases to trimming and J lost 0 bases, with 11 bases between them. CDR3 loop: CASSLSTLSSGANVLTF. The CDR3 DNA sequence: TGTGCCAGCAGCTTAAGTACCTTAAGCTCTGGGGCCAACGTCCTGACTTTC.

The J gene is TRBJ2-1, the V gene TRBV7-8, with 7 positions matching TRBD2. Germline V gene lookup returns CDR1 SGHVS and CDR2 FQNEAQ. CDR3 length: 16 amino acids. With 1 base clipped from V and 5 bases from J, the junction kept 8 bases outside the gene matches. The CDR3 region has the DNA TGTGCCAGCAGCTTAGTCGGGTGGCTAGCGGACAATGAGCAGTTCTTC. This sequence encodes CASSLVGWLADNEQFF.

The chain recombines TRBV15 with TRBJ2-5; 7 bases are a match to TRBD2. CDR3 length: 13 amino acids. Germline-derived CDR1 and CDR2 are LNHNV and YYDKDF (reference sequence). V shed 9 bases and J 1 base; nucleotides not matched to a gene: 5. CDR3 region: CATEAGSQETQYF. The CDR3, as DNA: TGTGCCACAGAAGCGGGGTCCCAAGAGACCCAGTACTTC.

The chain recombines TRBV20-1 with TRBJ2-7; D call uncertain. There are 14 residues in the CDR3. Trimming pared 0 bases from V and 3 bases from J, leaving 12 bases between. Germline V CDR1 and CDR2: DFQATT, SNEGSKA (reference sequence). The CDR3 nucleotides read TGCAGTGCTAGAGAAAGTCACAACCGCTACGAGCAGTACTTC. Its translation is CSARESHNRYEQYF.

The CDR3 region has the DNA TGTGCCAGCGCCGGGACAGGGGTTCATAATGAGCAGTTCTTC. Its translation: CASAGTGVHNEQFF. The chain uses TRBV19 and TRBJ2-1; 10 nucleotides agree with TRBD1. CDR1 and CDR2 from the germline V gene are LNHDA and SQIVND (reference sequence). CDR3 length equals 14 residues. J lost 7 bases, V lost 9 bases, and 9 bases had no gene match.